The clone carrying this T cell receptor beta chain turned up a few times. The antigen is undetermined. The data derive from a study of T-cell memory formation after mild COVID-19. General study points: Prior to infection, memory already included some responding clones, suggesting cross-reactive memory joined.

TCRdb re-called the 5' RACE reads through MiXCR, storing one row per CDR3 protein. The repertoire has approximately 490,000 distinct CDR3 sequences, around 21% of them found once; the top ten carry around an eighth. This TCR derives from an adult woman who had mild COVID-19 (a few samples of this study predate the infection). Cell type and time point are not known. The sample was PBMCs or a T cell subset sorted from them (not recorded which).

This chain's CDR3 is CASSPSGWGAANTGELFF. CDR3 sequence (DNA): TGTGCCAGCAGTCCGTCTGGATGGGGGGCCGCGAACACCGGGGAGCTGTTTTTT. The rearrangement links TRBV12-3 or TRBV12-4 to TRBJ2-2, with D perhaps given as TRBD1 or TRBD2 (6 bases each). Trimming removed 5 bases at V and 0 bases at J, with 19 bases between. The CDR3 runs to 18 residues.